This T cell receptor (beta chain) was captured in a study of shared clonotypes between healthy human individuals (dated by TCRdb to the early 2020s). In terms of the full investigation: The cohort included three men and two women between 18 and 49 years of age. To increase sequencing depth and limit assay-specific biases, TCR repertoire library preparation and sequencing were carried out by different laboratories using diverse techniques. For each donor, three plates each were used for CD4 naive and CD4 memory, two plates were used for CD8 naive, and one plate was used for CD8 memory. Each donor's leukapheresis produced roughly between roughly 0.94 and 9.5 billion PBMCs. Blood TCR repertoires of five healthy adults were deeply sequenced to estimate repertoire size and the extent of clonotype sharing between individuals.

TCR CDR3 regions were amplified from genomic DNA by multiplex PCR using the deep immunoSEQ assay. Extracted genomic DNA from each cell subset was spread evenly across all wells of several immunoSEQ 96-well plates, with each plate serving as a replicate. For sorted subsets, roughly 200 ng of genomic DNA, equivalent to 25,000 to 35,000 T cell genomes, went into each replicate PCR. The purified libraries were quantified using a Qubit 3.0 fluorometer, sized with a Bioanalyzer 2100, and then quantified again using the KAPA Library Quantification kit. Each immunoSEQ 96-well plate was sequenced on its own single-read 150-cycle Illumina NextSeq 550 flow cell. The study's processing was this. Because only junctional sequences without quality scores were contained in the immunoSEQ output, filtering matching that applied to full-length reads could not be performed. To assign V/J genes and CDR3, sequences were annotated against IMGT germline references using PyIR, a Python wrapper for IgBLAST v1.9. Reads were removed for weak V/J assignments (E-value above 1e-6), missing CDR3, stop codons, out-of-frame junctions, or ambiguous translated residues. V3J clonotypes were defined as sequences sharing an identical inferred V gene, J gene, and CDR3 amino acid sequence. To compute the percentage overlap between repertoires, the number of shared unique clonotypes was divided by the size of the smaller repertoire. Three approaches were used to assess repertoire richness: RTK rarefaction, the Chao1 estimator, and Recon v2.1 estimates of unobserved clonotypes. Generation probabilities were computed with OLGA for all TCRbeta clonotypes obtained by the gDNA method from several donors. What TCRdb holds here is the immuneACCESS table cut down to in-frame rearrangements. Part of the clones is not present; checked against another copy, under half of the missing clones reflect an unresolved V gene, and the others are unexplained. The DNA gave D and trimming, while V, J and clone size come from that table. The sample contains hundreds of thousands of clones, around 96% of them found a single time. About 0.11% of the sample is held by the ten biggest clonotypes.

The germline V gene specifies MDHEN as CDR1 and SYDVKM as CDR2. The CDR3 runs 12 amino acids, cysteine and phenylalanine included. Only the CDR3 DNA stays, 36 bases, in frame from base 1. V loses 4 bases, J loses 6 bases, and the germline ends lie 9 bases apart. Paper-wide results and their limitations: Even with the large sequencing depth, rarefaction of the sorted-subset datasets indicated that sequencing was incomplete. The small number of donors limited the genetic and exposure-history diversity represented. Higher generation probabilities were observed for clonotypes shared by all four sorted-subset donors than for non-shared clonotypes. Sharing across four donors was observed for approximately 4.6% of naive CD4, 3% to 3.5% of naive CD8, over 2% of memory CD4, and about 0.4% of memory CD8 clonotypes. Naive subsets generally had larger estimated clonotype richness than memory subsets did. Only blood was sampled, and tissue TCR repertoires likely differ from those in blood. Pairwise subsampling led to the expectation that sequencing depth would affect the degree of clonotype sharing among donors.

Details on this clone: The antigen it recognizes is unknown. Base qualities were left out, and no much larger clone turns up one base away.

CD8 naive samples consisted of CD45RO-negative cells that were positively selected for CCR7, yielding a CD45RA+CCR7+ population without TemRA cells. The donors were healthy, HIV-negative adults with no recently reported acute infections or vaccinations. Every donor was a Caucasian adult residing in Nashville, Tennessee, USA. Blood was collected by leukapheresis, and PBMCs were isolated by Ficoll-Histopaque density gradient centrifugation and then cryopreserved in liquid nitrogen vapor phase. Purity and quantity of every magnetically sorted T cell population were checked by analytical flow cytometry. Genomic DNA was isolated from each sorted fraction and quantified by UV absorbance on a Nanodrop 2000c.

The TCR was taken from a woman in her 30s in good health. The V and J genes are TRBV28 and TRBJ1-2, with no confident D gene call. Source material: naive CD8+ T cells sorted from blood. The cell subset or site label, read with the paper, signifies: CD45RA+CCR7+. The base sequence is TGTGCCAGCAGTTCTGAAGGGAATGGCTACACCTTC. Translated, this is CASSSEGNGYTF.